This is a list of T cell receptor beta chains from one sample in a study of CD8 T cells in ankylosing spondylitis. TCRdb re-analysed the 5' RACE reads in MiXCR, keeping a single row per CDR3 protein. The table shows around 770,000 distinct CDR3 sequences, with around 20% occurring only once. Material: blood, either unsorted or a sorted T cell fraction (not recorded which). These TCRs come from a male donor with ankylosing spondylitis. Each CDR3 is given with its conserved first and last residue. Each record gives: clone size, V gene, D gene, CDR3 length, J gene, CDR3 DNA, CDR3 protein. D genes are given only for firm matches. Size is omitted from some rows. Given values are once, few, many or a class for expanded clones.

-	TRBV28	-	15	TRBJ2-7	TGTGCCAGCAGTTTAAGGGACACTGGAGCTTACGAGCAGTACTTC	CASSLRDTGAYEQYF
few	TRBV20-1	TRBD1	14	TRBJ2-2	TGCAGTGCCGCTTGGGACAGCAACACCGGGGAGCTGTTTTTT	CSAAWDSNTGELFF
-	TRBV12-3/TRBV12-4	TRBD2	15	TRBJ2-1	TGTGCCAGCACCTTGACTAGCGGGAGGGGAGATGAGCAGTTCTTC	CASTLTSGRGDEQFF
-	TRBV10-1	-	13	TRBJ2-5	TGCGCCAGCGCCGCCAGGCTGGAAGAGACCCAGTACTTC	CASAARLEETQYF
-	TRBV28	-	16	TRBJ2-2	TGTGCCAGCACCCCAGGTGGGGGGGCGTCAAGCGGGGAGCTGTTTTTT	CASTPGGGASSGELFF
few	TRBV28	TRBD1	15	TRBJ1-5	TGTGCCAGCAGCCGGACAGGGAGGGGGGATCAGCCCCAGCATTTT	CASSRTGRGDQPQHF
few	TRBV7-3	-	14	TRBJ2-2	TGTGCCAGCAGCTTCCAGGGGGGAATCGGGGAGCTGTTTTTT	CASSFQGGIGELFF
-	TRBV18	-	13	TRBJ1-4	TGTGCCAGCTCACCGGACCGCCAAGAAAAACTGTTTTTT	CASSPDRQEKLFF
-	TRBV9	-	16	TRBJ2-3	TGTGCCAGCAGCCCCTTTGGCGGTCACAGCACAGATACGCAGTATTTT	CASSPFGGHSTDTQYF
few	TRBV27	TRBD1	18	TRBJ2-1	TGTGCCAGCAGTAGGTGCCGGGACAGGGATTGGAGTTGCGATGAGCAGTTCTTC	CASSRCRDRDWSCDEQFF
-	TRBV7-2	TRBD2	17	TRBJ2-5	TGTGCCAGCAGCTTAGGGGGGTCTAGCGGGAGTTCAGAGACCCAGTACTTC	CASSLGGSSGSSETQYF
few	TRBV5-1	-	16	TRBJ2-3	TGCGCCAGCAGCCCGGGGGACGGGGTTTACACAGATACGCAGTATTTT	CASSPGDGVYTDTQYF
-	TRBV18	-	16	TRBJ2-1	TGTGCCAGCTCACCACCGGGGGTTGGCTCCTACAATGAGCAGTTCTTC	CASSPPGVGSYNEQFF
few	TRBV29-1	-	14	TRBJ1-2	TGCAGCGTTGGGGGTGAAGGGCTGAACTATGGCTACACCTTC	CSVGGEGLNYGYTF
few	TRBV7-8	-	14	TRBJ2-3	TGTGCCAGCAGCGATGACCCGGGAGAAGATACGCAGTATTTT	CASSDDPGEDTQYF